These 14 T cell receptor beta chains were all obtained from the same sample, sequenced in a study of T-cell memory formation after mild COVID-19 (dated by TCRdb to the early 2020s). Receptors were amplified or captured by 5' RACE. The data were produced on an Illumina NovaSeq 6000. TCRdb reworked the public reads: Q25 trimming with fastp, MiXCR clone assembly, productive beta chains retained. Every CDR3 protein is listed once, alongside the most common genes and DNA of its rows. This sample is represented by hundreds of thousands of distinct CDR3 sequences; about a fifth of them were singletons. The ten most abundant clones make up around 8.4% of the sample. Sequenced input: PBMCs or a T cell subset sorted from them (not recorded which). The receptors shown here come from an adult woman who had mild COVID-19 (a few samples of this study predate the infection). The sample titles of this study are shuffled in the database, so cell type and time point are left out; the donor was told from shared clones.

Written as DNA, the CDR3 is TGCGCCAGCAGCTTGATGTCCCCCTCACAGGCCTACGAGCAGTACTTC. Amino acid sequence: CASSLMSPSQAYEQYF. V usage is TRBV5-1 and J usage is TRBJ2-7; tentative D call: TRBD1 (5 bases). The CDR3 is 16 amino acids. Germline-derived CDR1 and CDR2 are SGHRS and YFSETQ. V was clipped by 1 base and J by 2 bases, with 16 bases between them.

The chain has TRBV29-1 and TRBJ1-3, with D unclear. The germline V gene has CDR1 SQVTM and CDR2 ANQGSEA. V lost 7 bases and J lost 0, with 10 bases in between. The CDR3 is 13 amino acids. This chain's CDR3 is CSGSMSSGNTIYF. CDR3 bases: TGCAGCGGTAGCATGAGCTCTGGAAACACCATATATTTT.

The chain couples TRBV5-6 to TRBJ2-7, with D perhaps TRBD1 (5 bases). The germline gives CDR1 SGHDT, CDR2 YYEEEE. V lost 0 bases and J lost 1, with 8 bases in between. This CDR3 has 14 residues. For the CDR3, the DNA is TGTGCCAGCAGCTTGGCCAAGGGGTCCTACGAGCAGTACTTC. This gives the protein CASSLAKGSYEQYF. Filled out from reference TRBV5-6 and TRBJ2-7, the complete variable domain reads DAGVTQSPTHLIKTRGQQVTLRCSPKSGHDTVSWYQQALGQGPQFIFQYYEEEERQRGNFPDRFSGHQFPNYSSELNVNALLLGDSALYLCASSLAKGSYEQYFGPGTRLTVT.

The chain carries TRBV4-1 and TRBJ2-5; maybe TRBD2 (7 bases). The ends were cut back, 2 bases at V and 4 bases at J, with 17 bases in the middle. The CDR3 contains 16 residues. CDR1 MGHRA and CDR2 YSYEKL come from the germline V gene. In DNA, the CDR3 is TGCGCCAGCAGCCAACTTACGGGGGGCCGGGGAGAGACCCAGTACTTC. Amino acid sequence: CASSQLTGGRGETQYF.

This chain uses TRBV5-1 with TRBJ2-5, with D unclear. Trimming took off 4 bases at V and 3 bases at J, with 16 bases between the two ends. The germline CDR1 and CDR2 sequences are SGHRS and YFSETQ. This CDR3 spans 15 amino acids. The CDR3 sequence: CASSPGVTTKETQYF. The CDR3 bases are TGCGCCAGCAGCCCCGGTGTGACGACAAAAGAGACCCAGTACTTC. The variable domain in full, with the rest retrieved from reference TRBV5-1 and TRBJ2-5, is KAGVTQTPRYLIKTRGQQVTLSCSPISGHRSVSWYQQTPGQGLQFLFEYFSETQRNKGNFPGRFSGRQFSNSRSEMNVSTLELGDSALYLCASSPGVTTKETQYFGPGTRLLVL.

This clonotype was seen more than once but under ten times. This chain links TRBV7-3 with TRBJ1-2; D possibly corresponds to TRBD1 (5 bases). The CDR3 is 13 residues long. V shed 3 bases and J shed 4 bases, with 9 bases lying between them. Germline values: CDR1 SGHTA, CDR2 FQGTGA. The DNA of the CDR3 is TGTGCCAGCAGCTTGGCGCAGGGCTATGGCTACACCTTC. Amino acids: CASSLAQGYGYTF. The full variable domain, its missing parts supplied by reference TRBV7-3 and TRBJ1-2, is GAGVSQTPSNKVTEKGKYVELRCDPISGHTALYWYRQSLGQGPEFLIYFQGTGAADDSGLPNDRFFAVRPEGSVSTLKIQRTERGDSAVYLCASSLAQGYGYTFGSGTRLTVV.

This clonotype came up a few times. This chain joins TRBV20-1 and TRBJ2-5, with D maybe TRBD1 (5 bases). This CDR3 is built from 14 residues. Germline V gives CDR1 DFQATT, CDR2 SNEGSKA (reference sequence). The V end lost 6 bases, the J end lost 3 bases, and 17 bases lay between the germline ends. The CDR3 sequence: CSALPNQGKETQYF. In nucleotides, the CDR3 is TGCAGTGCCCTACCCAACCAGGGAAAAGAGACCCAGTACTTC.

The chain is built from TRBV20-1 and TRBJ1-2; 7 bases are a match to TRBD1. The trim removed 0 bases at V and 0 bases at J, leaving 10 bases unmatched. CDR1 is DFQATT and CDR2 is SNEGSKA in the germline V gene (reference sequence). CDR3 length equals 17 residues. Here the CDR3 reads CSARENSWTGSNYGYTF. DNA of the CDR3: TGCAGTGCTAGAGAAAATAGTTGGACAGGTTCTAACTATGGCTACACCTTC.

The table lists this clonotype with a few counts. The chain joins TRBV5-1 to TRBJ2-3, with 8 nucleotides matching TRBD2. The ends lost 7 bases at V and 1 base at J; junction bases unmatched: 17. This CDR3 has 18 residues. The V gene's germline CDR1 is SGHRS and CDR2 YFSETQ. The CDR3 here is CASAPRPSGGSGTDTQYF. The CDR3 DNA follows: TGCGCCAGCGCTCCCAGGCCCAGCGGGGGCTCGGGCACAGATACGCAGTATTTT. The entire variable domain, with the rest obtained from reference TRBV5-1 and TRBJ2-3, is as follows: KAGVTQTPRYLIKTRGQQVTLSCSPISGHRSVSWYQQTPGQGLQFLFEYFSETQRNKGNFPGRFSGRQFSNSRSEMNVSTLELGDSALYLCASAPRPSGGSGTDTQYFGPGTRLTVL.

V is TRBV29-1 and J is TRBJ2-1, with D maybe TRBD2 (6 bases). V lost 3 bases and J 4 bases, leaving 13 bases between the germline ends. Per germline, CDR1 SQVTM and CDR2 ANQGSEA. The CDR3 runs to 14 residues. The CDR3 DNA sequence: TGCAGCGTTGAGGGCGGGATGGTATACAATGAGCAGTTCTTC. It yields the protein CSVEGGMVYNEQFF.

This clonotype was counted between two and nine times. The chain joins TRBV7-6 to TRBJ1-1; no definite D call. There are 13 residues in the CDR3. CDR1 is SGHVS and CDR2 is FNYEAQ in the germline V gene. Between the trimmed V and J ends, which lost 5 bases and 5 bases, there was a span of 12 bases. The CDR3 is CASSPTDTTEAFF. The CDR3 coding sequence is TGTGCCAGCAGCCCCACCGATACGACTGAAGCTTTCTTT.

This clonotype was found a few times. This chain connects TRBV4-1 to TRBJ2-7; weak D call: TRBD1 (5 bases). V was cut by 0 bases and J by 3 bases, with 15 bases left in between. The CDR3 covers 16 residues. Germline V gene sequence: CDR1 MGHRA, CDR2 YSYEKL. CDR3 sequence reads: CASSQDEAGQGYEQYF. CDR3 bases: TGCGCCAGCAGCCAAGATGAGGCAGGGCAAGGCTACGAGCAGTACTTC.

This clonotype was seen a handful of times. This chain links TRBV6-5 with TRBJ2-7; D might be TRBD2 (6 bases). CDR3 length: 12 residues. Deletions cut 6 bases from V and 6 bases from J, with 12 bases between. CDR1 is MNHEY, CDR2 SVGAGI, per germline. In DNA form, the CDR3 reads TGTGCCAGCAGCCCCAACGGGGGCGAGCAGTACTTC. Translation: CASSPNGGEQYF.

This clonotype was detected a few times. The chain couples TRBV7-9 to TRBJ2-3; 8 nucleotides match TRBD2. V lost 5 bases, J lost 2 bases, and 6 bases stayed unmatched. In germline, CDR1 is SEHNR, CDR2 FQNEAQ (reference sequence). CDR3 length: 15 residues. The CDR3 region is CASSLTSADTDTQYF. The CDR3 DNA reads TGTGCCAGCAGCCTGACTAGCGCCGACACAGATACGCAGTATTTT.